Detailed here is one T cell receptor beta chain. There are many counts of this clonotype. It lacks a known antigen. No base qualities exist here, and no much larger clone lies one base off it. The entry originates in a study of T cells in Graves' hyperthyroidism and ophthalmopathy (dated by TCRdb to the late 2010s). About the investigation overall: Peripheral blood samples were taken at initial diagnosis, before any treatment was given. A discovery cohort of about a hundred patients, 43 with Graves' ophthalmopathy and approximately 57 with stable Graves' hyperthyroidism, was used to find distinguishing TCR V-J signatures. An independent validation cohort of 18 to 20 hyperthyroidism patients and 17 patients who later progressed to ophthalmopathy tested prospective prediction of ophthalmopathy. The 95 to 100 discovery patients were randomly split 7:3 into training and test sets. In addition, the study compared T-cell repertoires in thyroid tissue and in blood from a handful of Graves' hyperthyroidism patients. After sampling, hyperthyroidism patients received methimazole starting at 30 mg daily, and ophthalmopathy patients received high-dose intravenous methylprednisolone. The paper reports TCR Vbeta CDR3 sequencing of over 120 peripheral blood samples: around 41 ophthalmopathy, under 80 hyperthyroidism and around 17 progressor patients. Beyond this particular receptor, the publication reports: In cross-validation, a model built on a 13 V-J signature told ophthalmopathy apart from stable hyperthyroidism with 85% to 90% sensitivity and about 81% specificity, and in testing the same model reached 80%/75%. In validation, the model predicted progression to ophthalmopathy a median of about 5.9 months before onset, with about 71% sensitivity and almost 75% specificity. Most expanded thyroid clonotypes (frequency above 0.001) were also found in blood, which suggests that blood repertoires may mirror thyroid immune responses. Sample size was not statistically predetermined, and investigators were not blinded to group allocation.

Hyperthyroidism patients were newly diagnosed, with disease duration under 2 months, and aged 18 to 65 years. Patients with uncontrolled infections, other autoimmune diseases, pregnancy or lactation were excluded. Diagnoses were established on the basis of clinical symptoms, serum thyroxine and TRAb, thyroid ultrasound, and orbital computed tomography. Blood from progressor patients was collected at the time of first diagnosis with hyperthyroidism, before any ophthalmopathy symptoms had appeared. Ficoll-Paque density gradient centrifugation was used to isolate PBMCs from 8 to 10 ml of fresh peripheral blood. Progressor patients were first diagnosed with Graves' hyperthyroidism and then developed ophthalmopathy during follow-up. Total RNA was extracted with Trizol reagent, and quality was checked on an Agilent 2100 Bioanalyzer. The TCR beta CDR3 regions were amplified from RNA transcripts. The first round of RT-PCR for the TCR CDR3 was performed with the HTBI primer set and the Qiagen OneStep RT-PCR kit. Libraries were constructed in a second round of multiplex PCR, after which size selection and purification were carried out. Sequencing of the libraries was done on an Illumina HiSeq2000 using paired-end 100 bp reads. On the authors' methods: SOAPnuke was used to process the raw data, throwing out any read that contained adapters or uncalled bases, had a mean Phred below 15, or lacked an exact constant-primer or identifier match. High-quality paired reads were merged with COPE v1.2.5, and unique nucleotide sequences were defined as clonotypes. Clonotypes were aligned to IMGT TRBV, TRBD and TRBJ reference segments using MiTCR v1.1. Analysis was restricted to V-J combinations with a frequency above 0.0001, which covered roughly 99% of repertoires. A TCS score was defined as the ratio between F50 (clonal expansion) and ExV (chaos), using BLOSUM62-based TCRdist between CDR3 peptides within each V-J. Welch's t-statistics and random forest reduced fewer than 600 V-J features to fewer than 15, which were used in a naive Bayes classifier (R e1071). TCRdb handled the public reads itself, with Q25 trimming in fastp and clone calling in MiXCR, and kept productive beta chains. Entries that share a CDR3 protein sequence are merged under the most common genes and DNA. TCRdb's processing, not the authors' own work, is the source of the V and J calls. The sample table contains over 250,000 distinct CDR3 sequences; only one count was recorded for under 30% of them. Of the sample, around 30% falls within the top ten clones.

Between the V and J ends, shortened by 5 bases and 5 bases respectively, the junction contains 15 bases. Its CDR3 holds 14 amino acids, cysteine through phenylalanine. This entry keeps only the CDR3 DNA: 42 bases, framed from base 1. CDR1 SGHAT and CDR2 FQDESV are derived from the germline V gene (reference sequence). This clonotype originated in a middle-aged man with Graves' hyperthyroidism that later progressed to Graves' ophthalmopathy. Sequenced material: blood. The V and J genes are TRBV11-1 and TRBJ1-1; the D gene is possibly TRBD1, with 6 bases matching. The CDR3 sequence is CASSDARRGTEAFF. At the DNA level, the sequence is TGTGCCAGCAGCGACGCTCGTAGGGGGACTGAAGCTTTCTTT.